This entry lists 2 T cell receptor beta chains sequenced from one sample in a study of vaccination effects on CD4 cells after COVID-19. Measured with immunoSEQ multiplex PCR; TCRdb has only the in-frame clones, and not every one. The sample records 37,000 or so clones, under 70% being singletons. Their antigens remain unidentified. At the end of about ten days of culture, CD4+ T cells were isolated. All participants had two doses of either the BNT162b2 or mRNA-1273 vaccine. This specimen consisted of CD4+ T cells from PBMCs cultured without peptide, obtained after COVID-19 vaccination. These receptor sequences come from a human donor who received a COVID-19 vaccine.

This chain connects TRBV11-2 to TRBJ2-5, with D uncertain. From germline, CDR1 is SGHAT and CDR2 FQNNGV. V was cut by 5 bases and J by 2 bases, with 15 bases left in between. The CDR3 runs to 15 residues. The CDR3 DNA is TGTGCCAGCAGCCCATCAAGGACGCTACAAGAGACCCAGTACTTC. This sequence encodes CASSPSRTLQETQYF.

The chain employs TRBV7-9 and TRBJ2-3, with 10 bases fitting TRBD2. Germline V lookup: CDR1 SEHNR, CDR2 FQNEAQ (reference sequence). V was clipped by 7 bases and J by 5 bases; unmatched bases: 21. The CDR3 is 19 amino acids. As DNA, the CDR3 is TGTGCCAGCACCCTTGGGAAGCGGGAGGGCCCAAGGTGGTTAGATACGCAGTATTTT. Protein: CASTLGKREGPRWLDTQYF. The complete variable domain, with remaining parts taken from reference TRBV7-9 and TRBJ2-3, reads DTGVSQNPRHKITKRGQNVTFRCDPISEHNRLYWYRQTLGQGPEFLTYFQNEAQLEKSRLLSDRFSAERPKGSFSTLEIQRTEQGDSAMYLCASTLGKREGPRWLDTQYFGPGTRLTVL.